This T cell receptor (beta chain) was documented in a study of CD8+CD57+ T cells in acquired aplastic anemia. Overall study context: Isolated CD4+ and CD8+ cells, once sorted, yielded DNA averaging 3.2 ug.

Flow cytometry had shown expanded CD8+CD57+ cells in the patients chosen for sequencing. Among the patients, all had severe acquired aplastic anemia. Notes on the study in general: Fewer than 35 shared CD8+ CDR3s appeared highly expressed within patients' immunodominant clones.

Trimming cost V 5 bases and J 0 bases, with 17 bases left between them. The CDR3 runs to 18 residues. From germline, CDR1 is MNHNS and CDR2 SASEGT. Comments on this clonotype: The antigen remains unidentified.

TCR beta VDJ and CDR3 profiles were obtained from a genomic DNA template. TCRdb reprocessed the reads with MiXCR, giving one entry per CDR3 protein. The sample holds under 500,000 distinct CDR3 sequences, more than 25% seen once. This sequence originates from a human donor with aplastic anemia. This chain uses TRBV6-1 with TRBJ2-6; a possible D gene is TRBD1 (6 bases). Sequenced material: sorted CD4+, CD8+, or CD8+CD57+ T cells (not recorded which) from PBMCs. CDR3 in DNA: TGTGCCAGCAGTAGCGGACAGCTGCTTAGCTCTGGGGCCAACGTCCTGACTTTC. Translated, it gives CASSSGQLLSSGANVLTF.